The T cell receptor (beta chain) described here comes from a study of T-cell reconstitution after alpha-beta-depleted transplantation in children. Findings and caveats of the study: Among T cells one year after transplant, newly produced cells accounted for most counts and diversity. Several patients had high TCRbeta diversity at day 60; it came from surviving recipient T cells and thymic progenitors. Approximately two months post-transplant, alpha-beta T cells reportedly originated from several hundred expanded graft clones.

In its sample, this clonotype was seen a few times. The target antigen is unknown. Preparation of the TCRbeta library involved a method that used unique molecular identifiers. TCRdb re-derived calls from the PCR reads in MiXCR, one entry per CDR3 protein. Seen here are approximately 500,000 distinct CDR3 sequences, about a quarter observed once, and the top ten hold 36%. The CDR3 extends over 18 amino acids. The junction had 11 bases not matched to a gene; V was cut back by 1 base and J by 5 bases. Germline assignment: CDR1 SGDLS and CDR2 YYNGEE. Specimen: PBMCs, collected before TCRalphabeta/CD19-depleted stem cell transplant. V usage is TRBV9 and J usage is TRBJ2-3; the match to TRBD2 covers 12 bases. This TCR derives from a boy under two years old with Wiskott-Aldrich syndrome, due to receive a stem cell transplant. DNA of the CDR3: TGTGCCAGCAGCGTATCAGGACTAGCGGGGAGCCTAGGAGATACGCAGTATTTT. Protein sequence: CASSVSGLAGSLGDTQYF.